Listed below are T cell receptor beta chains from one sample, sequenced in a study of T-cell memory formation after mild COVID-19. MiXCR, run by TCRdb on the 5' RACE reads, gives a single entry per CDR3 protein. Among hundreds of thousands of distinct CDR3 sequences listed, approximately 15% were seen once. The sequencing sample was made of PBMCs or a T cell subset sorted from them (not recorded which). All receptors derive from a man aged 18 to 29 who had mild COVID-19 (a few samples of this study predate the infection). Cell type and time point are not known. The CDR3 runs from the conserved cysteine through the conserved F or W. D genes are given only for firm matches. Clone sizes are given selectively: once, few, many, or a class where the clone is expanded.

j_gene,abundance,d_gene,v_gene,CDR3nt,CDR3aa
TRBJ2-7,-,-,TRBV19,TGTGCCAGTAGTATTGTCGGGATGGAGCAGTACTTC,CASSIVGMEQYF
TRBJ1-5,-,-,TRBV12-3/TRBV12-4,TGTGCCAGCAGTTTAGATTTTGGGCCCCAGCATTTT,CASSLDFGPQHF
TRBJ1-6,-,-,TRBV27,TGTGCCAGCGGAAAGTTGGATTCACCCCTCCACTTT,CASGKLDSPLHF
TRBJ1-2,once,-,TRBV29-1,TGCAGCGTTGTTAGCGGCTATGGCTACACCTTC,CSVVSGYGYTF
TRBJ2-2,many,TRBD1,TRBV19,TGTGCCAGTAGTACTCGACAGGGGAACACCGGGGAGCTGTTTTTT,CASSTRQGNTGELFF
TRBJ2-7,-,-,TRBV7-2,TGTGCCAGCAGCTTAGCGAACGGACCCCTCTACGAGCAGTACTTC,CASSLANGPLYEQYF
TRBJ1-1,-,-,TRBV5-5,TGTGCCAGCAGCTTGGAGGCAGGGCTGAACACTGAAGCTTTCTTT,CASSLEAGLNTEAFF
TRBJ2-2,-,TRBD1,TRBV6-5,TGTGCCAGCAGGACACAGGGGACCGGGGAGCTGTTTTTT,CASRTQGTGELFF
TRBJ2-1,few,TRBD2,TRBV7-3,TGTGCCAGCAGCGCCCCGGGACTAGCCTCCTACAATGAGCAGTTCTTC,CASSAPGLASYNEQFF
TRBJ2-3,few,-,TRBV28,TGTGCCAGCACCCTACACCGAACTACTAGCACAGATACGCAGTATTTT,CASTLHRTTSTDTQYF
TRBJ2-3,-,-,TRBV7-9,TGTGCCAGCAGCTTAGGGCAGACAGATACGCAGTATTTT,CASSLGQTDTQYF
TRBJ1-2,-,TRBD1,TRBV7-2,TGTGCCAGCAGCACGGACAGGGACGGCTATGGCTACACCTTC,CASSTDRDGYGYTF
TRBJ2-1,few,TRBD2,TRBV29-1,TGCAGCGTTGAGGGGACTAGTAGCAATGAGCAGTTCTTC,CSVEGTSSNEQFF
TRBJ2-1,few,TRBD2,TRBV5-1,TGCGCCAGCAGCGCTGGACTAGCGGAAGATAGTGAGCAGTTCTTC,CASSAGLAEDSEQFF
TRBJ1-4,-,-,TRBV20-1,TGCAGTGCTAGGAAGACAAGCCATAATGAAAAACTGTTTTTT,CSARKTSHNEKLFF
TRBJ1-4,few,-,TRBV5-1,TGCGCCAGCAGCTTGGACTCAGGGGTCAGCGCTAATGAAAAACTGTTTTTT,CASSLDSGVSANEKLFF
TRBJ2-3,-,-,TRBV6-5,TGTGCCAGCAGAAATGGGCTAATTGGTACGCAGTATTTT,CASRNGLIGTQYF
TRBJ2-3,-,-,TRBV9,TGTGCCAGCAGCGCCAGGGCCCGGTCCACAGATACGCAGTATTTT,CASSARARSTDTQYF
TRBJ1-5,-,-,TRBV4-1,TGCGCCAGCAGGCCTGACCGGGACTCCGGTCCCCAGCCCCAGCATTTT,CASRPDRDSGPQPQHF
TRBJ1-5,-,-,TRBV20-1,TGCAGTGCTAGTTCGGGTCGCGGCAATCAGCCCCAGCATTTT,CSASSGRGNQPQHF
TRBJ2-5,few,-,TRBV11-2,TGTGCCAGCAGCTTATCTGCAGGGGAGTGGGAGACCCAGTACTTC,CASSLSAGEWETQYF
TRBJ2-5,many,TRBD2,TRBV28,TGTGCCAGCAGTCTGGGACTAGCGACCGGCGAGACCCAGTACTTC,CASSLGLATGETQYF
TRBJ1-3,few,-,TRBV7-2,TGTGCCAGCAGTCGTAGCTCGGGGGCGGGAAACACCATATATTTT,CASSRSSGAGNTIYF
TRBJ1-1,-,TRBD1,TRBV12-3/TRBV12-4,TGTGCCAGCAGGCCTGCGGACAGGGGAGCTGAAGCTTTCTTT,CASRPADRGAEAFF
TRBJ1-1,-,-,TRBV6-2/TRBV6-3,TGTGCCAGCAGTTACGGGGGTATGTTGTATAAGGACACTGAAGCTTTCTTT,CASSYGGMLYKDTEAFF
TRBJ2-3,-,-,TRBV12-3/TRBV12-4,TGTGCCAGCAGCCCCGGGGTAGCGGCTAGCACAGATACGCAGTATTTT,CASSPGVAASTDTQYF
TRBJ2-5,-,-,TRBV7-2,TGTGCCAGCAGCCAAGAGGTGTACCAAGAGACCCAGTACTTC,CASSQEVYQETQYF
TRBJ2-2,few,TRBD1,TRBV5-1,TGCGCCAGCAGATCGCAGGGGGCTCCCGACACCGGGGAGCTGTTTTTT,CASRSQGAPDTGELFF
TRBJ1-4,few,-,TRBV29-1,TGCAGCGCCGGGGCCCTAGGAGAAAAACTGTTTTTT,CSAGALGEKLFF
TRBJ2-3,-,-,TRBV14,TGTGCCAGCAGTCTCCGGACTGGAGATACGCAGTATTTT,CASSLRTGDTQYF
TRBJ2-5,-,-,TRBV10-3,TGTGCCATCAGTGACCTTCGCGAGCCGCAGGAGACCCAGTACTTC,CAISDLREPQETQYF
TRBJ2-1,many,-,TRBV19,TGTGCCAGTAGTATACAGGGCAATGAGCAGTTCTTC,CASSIQGNEQFF
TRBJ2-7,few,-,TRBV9,TGTGCCAGCAGCGTAGAGGGGGACCCCCGCTGGGGCGAGCAGTACTTC,CASSVEGDPRWGEQYF
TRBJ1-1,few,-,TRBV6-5,TGTGCCAGCAGTTCCGTCCCTCCTGGAAAAGCTTTCTTT,CASSSVPPGKAFF
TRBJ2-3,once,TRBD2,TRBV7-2,TGTGCCAGCAGCTCAGCGGGGCGGGGCCGGGGCACAGATACGCAGTATTTT,CASSSAGRGRGTDTQYF
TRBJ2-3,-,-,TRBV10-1,TGCGCCAGCAGTGATGTGGGGGAGACAGATACGCAGTATTTT,CASSDVGETDTQYF
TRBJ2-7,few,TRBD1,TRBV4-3,TGCGCCAGCAGCCGCGACAGGGGGCAGGGCAGAGAGCAGTACTTC,CASSRDRGQGREQYF
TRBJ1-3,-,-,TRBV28,TGTGCCAGCAGGGACAGCAAAAACTCTGGAAACACCATATATTTT,CASRDSKNSGNTIYF
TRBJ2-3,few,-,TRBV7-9,TGTGCCAGCAGCTTAAATACGGGGTCGGCGCAGTATTTT,CASSLNTGSAQYF
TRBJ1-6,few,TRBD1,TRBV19,TGTGCCAGTAGTATGACAGGGAATAATTCACCCCTCCACTTT,CASSMTGNNSPLHF
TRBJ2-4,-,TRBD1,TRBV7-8,TGTGCCAGCAGCTCGGACAGGGAGGACATTCAGTACTTC,CASSSDREDIQYF
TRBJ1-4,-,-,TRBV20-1,TGCAGTGCTAGAGATATGGGGGGCACTAATGAAAAACTGTTTTTT,CSARDMGGTNEKLFF
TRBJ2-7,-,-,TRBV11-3,TGTGCCAGCAGCTTTGGCGGGAAGTACGAGCAGTACTTC,CASSFGGKYEQYF
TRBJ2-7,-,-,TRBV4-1,TGCGCCAGCAGCCAAGTGGGACCCACAATGGGCGAGCAGTACTTC,CASSQVGPTMGEQYF
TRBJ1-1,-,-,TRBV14,TGTGCCAACTATGCCTGGGCAGCGAACACTGAAGCTTTCTTT,CANYAWAANTEAFF
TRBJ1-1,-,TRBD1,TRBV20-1,TGCAGTGCTAGAGATACAGGGGGGTACACTGAAGCTTTCTTT,CSARDTGGYTEAFF